The 18 T cell receptor beta chains presented below share a single source sample, sequenced in a study of T cells in lung cancer brain metastases. Method: immunoSEQ multiplex PCR; TCRdb's copy keeps in-frame clones and lacks some. The sample includes roughly 430 clones, 90% of them seen just once. The sample taken for sequencing was tumor tissue from a brain metastasis. The receptors were gathered from a man between 65 and 80 years old with non-small cell lung cancer that had spread to the brain.

The chain is built from TRBV10-3 and TRBJ1-2, with D uncertain. Germline CDR1 is ENHRY and CDR2 is SYGVKD. Trimming shortened V by 0 bases and J by 5 bases, and 10 bases separated the two germline ends. The CDR3 is 14 residues long. CDR3 DNA sequence: TGTGCCATCAGTGAGTCGACACTGAATTATGGCTACACCTTC. Translated, it gives CAISESTLNYGYTF.

This chain uses TRBV9 with TRBJ2-1; 12 bases match TRBD2. The CDR3 is made up of 16 amino acids. Germline values: CDR1 SGDLS, CDR2 YYNGEE. V gave up 4 bases and J gave up 5 bases; unmatched junction bases: 7. The CDR3 nucleotides are TGTGCCAGCAGCCTAGCGGGGGGGCCCCCCGACAATGAGCAGTTCTTC. This translates into CASSLAGGPPDNEQFF.

V and J are TRBV19 and TRBJ1-1, with D uncertain. The V gene's germline CDR1 is LNHDA and CDR2 SQIVND (reference sequence). V gave up 6 bases and J gave up 0 bases, with 11 bases separating them. The CDR3 has 14 residues. The CDR3 region is CASRDESMNTEAFF. The CDR3 bases are TGTGCCAGTAGGGATGAGAGCATGAACACTGAAGCTTTCTTT.

This clone appeared a few times. The J gene is TRBJ2-6, the V gene TRBV9; D remains unclear. This CDR3 has 16 residues. The germline V and J ends were trimmed by 7 bases and 5 bases, with 19 bases remaining between them. Germline V CDR1 and CDR2: SGDLS, YYNGEE. CDR3 nucleotides: TGTGCCAGCGGTTGCAGGTACCAAAGTCGGGCCAACGTCCTGACTTTC. It codes for CASGCRYQSRANVLTF.

The genes are TRBV28 and TRBJ2-7; the match to TRBD2 covers 13 bases. Per the germline V gene, CDR1 is MDHEN and CDR2 is SYDVKM. The CDR3 sequence is 16 residues long. V was clipped by 6 bases and J by 0 bases; unmatched bases: 5. The CDR3 nucleotides are TGTGCCAGCAGCGAGACTAGCGGGGGGATCTCCTACGAGCAGTACTTC. Translation gives CASSETSGGISYEQYF.

The chain is built from TRBV7-6 and TRBJ2-2, with TRBD2 as a possible D gene (6 bases). This CDR3 spans 15 amino acids. Germline V gene lookup returns CDR1 SGHVS and CDR2 FNYEAQ. Trimming took 3 bases from V and 4 from J, leaving 12 bases between them. CDR3 sequence reads: CASSLGAGLTGELFF. CDR3 nucleotide sequence: TGTGCCAGCAGCTTGGGCGCGGGGCTCACCGGGGAGCTGTTTTTT. The variable domain in full, completed from reference TRBV7-6 and TRBJ2-2, reads GAGVSQSPRYKVTKRGQDVALRCDPISGHVSLYWYRQALGQGPEFLTYFNYEAQQDKSGLPNDRFSAERPEGSISTLTIQRTEQRDSAMYRCASSLGAGLTGELFFGEGSRLTVL.

The chain is built from TRBV6-5 and TRBJ2-7; the match to TRBD2 covers 7 bases. After removal of 6 bases from V and 4 bases from J, the junction contained 6 bases not matched to a gene. Germline V lookup: CDR1 MNHEY, CDR2 SVGAGI. This CDR3 spans 13 amino acids. CDR3 DNA sequence: TGTGCCAGCAGCCCCCGGGGGGAGTACGAGCAGTACTTC. Encoded protein: CASSPRGEYEQYF.

The rearrangement joins TRBV7-5 to TRBJ2-4; TRBD1, the table's D call, was not compared with the DNA. TRBV7-5 is deemed a pseudogene. The CDR3 sequence is 15 residues long. The CDR3 reads CVRSCSRIAKNIQYF. In DNA, the CDR3 is TGTGTCAGAAGCTGCAGCAGGATAGCCAAAAACATTCAGTACTTC.

The chain recombines TRBV6-1 with TRBJ1-1; tentative D call: TRBD1 (5 bases). The CDR3 runs 15 residues. In germline, CDR1 is MNHNS, CDR2 SASEGT. Between the trimmed V and J ends, which lost 7 bases and 3 bases, there was a span of 18 bases. The CDR3 sequence: CASIGLQGRDTEAFF. The CDR3 nucleotides are TGTGCCAGCATTGGGCTCCAGGGAAGGGACACTGAAGCTTTCTTT.

This clone has only a few counts. The rearrangement joins TRBV25-1 to TRBJ1-6, with 7 bases that match TRBD1. V was pared by 6 bases and J by 5 bases, with 4 bases of the junction left unmatched. The CDR3 covers 14 residues. Per germline, CDR1 MGHDK and CDR2 SYGVNS. The CDR3: CASSWDRDNSPLHF. As DNA, the CDR3 is TGTGCCAGCAGCTGGGACAGAGATAATTCACCCCTCCACTTT.

This chain links TRBV12-5 with TRBJ2-2; 12 nucleotides line up with TRBD2. Germline V gene data show CDR1 as LGHNT and CDR2 as FRNRAP. CDR3 length: 19 amino acids. Trimming at V came to 4 bases and at J to 0 bases, leaving 9 bases not matched to a gene. CDR3 region: CASGSRTSGAFANTGELFF. The CDR3 bases are TGTGCTAGTGGTTCCAGGACTAGCGGGGCCTTCGCGAACACCGGGGAGCTGTTTTTT.

The chain couples TRBV2 to TRBJ1-2, with D tentatively TRBD1 (5 bases). The V gene lost 3 bases and the J gene lost 2 bases, with 13 bases spanning the gap. Germline V CDR1 and CDR2: SNHLY, FYNNEI. This CDR3 spans 15 amino acids. In nucleotides, the CDR3 is TGTGCCAGCAGTGATAGGGGACTCCTCAACTATGGCTACACCTTC. Translation: CASSDRGLLNYGYTF.

The chain has TRBV6-1 and TRBJ1-3; D is perhaps TRBD1 (5 bases). V lost 11 bases and J lost 2, with 16 bases in between. In germline, CDR1 is MNHNS, CDR2 SASEGT. The CDR3 consists of 14 residues. CDR3 nucleotides: TGTGCCTCCGCCCCCGGGGCGCCTGGAAACACCATATATTTT. Protein: CASAPGAPGNTIYF.

The chain employs TRBV13 and TRBJ2-7; 11 bases match TRBD2. CDR1 is PRHDT and CDR2 is FYEKMQ in the germline V gene (reference sequence). Trimming took 5 bases from V and 4 from J; bases not matched to a gene: 4. The CDR3 runs 14 residues. DNA for the CDR3: TGTGCCAGCAGCCCGGGACTAGCGGTATACGAGCAGTACTTC. Encoded protein: CASSPGLAVYEQYF.

The rearrangement links TRBV5-1 to TRBJ1-3; TRBD1 matches at 10 bases. Germline V gene data show CDR1 as SGHRS and CDR2 as YFSETQ. Germline trimming cut 6 bases from V and 1 base from J; bases unmatched to any gene: 7. CDR3 size: 16 residues. The chain's CDR3 is CASTEGDRGSGNTIYF. Here the CDR3 DNA reads TGCGCCAGCACCGAAGGGGACAGGGGTTCTGGAAACACCATATATTTT.

This chain links TRBV6-6 with TRBJ2-5; 9 bases align to TRBD1. The CDR3 spans 13 residues. Per germline, CDR1 MNHNY and CDR2 SVGAGI (reference sequence). Trimming cost V 2 bases and J 5 bases; bases outside gene matches: 0. The DNA of the CDR3 is TGTGCCAGCAGTTACGGACAGGGGGAGACCCAGTACTTC. Protein product: CASSYGQGETQYF.

This sequence joins TRBV7-6 and TRBJ1-2; D remains unclear. The CDR3 covers 12 residues. CDR1 SGHVS and CDR2 FNYEAQ come from the germline V gene. V was cut by 4 bases and J by 4 bases, with 7 bases left in between. Here the CDR3 DNA reads TGTGCCAGCAGCTCCTCACCCTATGGCTACACCTTC. Amino acids: CASSSSPYGYTF.

A few counts support this clone. J is TRBJ2-7 and V is TRBV5-1; unclear D gene. V was clipped by 3 bases and J by 5 bases, with 15 bases between them. The V gene's germline CDR1 is SGHRS and CDR2 YFSETQ. This CDR3 contains 14 residues. This CDR3 is CASSSHDWPHEQYF. The CDR3 coding sequence is TGCGCCAGCAGCTCACATGACTGGCCTCACGAGCAGTACTTC.